This TCR beta chain emerged from a study of cytomegalovirus exposure and HLA in healthy donors. The study, taken as a whole, reports: Most sequenced TCRs were rare (though some public TCRs occurred in many donors). The records held CMV serostatus as the only immune exposure information.

Vbeta (60) and Jbeta (13) primers were used in the PCR. In the original processing: Unique TCR beta chains numbered 60 million to 100 million in a later analysis, with roughly 11 million shared. The table came from immunoSEQ multiplex PCR; TCRdb's copy has only in-frame clones and leaves some out. V, J and clone size derive from that table, while D and trimming were established from the DNA sequence. This table holds some 170,000 clones, 75% to 90% found once. Germline V CDR1 and CDR2: SGHTA, FQGTGA. The V segment lost 5 bases and the J segment 4 bases; nucleotides outside the gene matches: 18. The CDR3 spans 19 residues. On this clone itself: Its target is not known.

The clonotype was recovered from a woman younger than 30 in good health and CMV-seronegative. The chain employs TRBV7-3 and TRBJ2-2; 8 bases match TRBD2. The sample comprised PBMCs. In nucleotides, the CDR3 is TGTGCCAGCAGCCTCCCCCTACCCGGCGGGGGGCTTGGCACCGGGGAGCTGTTTTTT. It translates to CASSLPLPGGGLGTGELFF.